The clone carrying this T cell receptor (beta chain) was seen once. Its target is unknown. This sample was taken from a study of T cell responses to AZD1222 COVID-19 vaccine. Study results and limitations: Close to half of spike-specific TCRs reportedly recognize unmutated variant regions.

Sequencing used immunoSEQ multiplex PCR; TCRdb keeps in-frame clones, though not all of them. The sample lists under 30,000 clones, roughly 91% occurring once. Germline V CDR1 and CDR2: KGHSH, LQKENI. The J segment lost 8 bases and the V segment lost 1 base, leaving 3 bases of the junction unmatched. CDR3 length: 15 residues. V gene TRBV18 combines with J gene TRBJ2-7, with 15 nucleotides matching TRBD2. Material: peripheral blood, obtained 28 days after the second AZD1222 dose. The TCR comes from an adult who received the AZD1222 COVID-19 vaccine. Written as DNA, the CDR3 is TGTGCCAGCTCACCACAGGGGACTAGCGGGAGGAAGCAGTACTTC. It translates to CASSPQGTSGRKQYF.